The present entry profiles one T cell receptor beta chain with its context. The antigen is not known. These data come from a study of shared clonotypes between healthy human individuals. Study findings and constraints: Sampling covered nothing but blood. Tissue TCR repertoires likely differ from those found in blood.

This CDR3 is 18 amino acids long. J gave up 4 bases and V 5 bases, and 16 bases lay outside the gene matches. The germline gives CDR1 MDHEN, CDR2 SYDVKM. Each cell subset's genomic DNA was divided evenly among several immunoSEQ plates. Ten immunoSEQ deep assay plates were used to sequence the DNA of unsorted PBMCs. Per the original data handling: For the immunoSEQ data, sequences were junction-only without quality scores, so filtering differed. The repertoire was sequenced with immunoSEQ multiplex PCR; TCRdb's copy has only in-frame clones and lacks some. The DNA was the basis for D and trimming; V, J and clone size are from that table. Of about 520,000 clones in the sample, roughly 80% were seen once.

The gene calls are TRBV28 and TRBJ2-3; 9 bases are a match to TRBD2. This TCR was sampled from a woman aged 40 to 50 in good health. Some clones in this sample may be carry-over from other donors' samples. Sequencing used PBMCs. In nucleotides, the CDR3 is TGTGCCAGCAGTGGGCTGGCGGGAGGGCCTCTTTTCGCAGATACGCAGTATTTT. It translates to CASSGLAGGPLFADTQYF.